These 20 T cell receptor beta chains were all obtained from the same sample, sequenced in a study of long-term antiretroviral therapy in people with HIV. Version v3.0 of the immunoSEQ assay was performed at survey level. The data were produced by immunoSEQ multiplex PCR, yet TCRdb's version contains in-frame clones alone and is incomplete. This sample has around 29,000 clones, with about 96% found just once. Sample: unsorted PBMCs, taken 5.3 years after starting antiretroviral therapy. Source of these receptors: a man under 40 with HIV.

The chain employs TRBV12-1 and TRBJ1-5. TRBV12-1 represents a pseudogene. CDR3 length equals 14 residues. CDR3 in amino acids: CASSFRADGGPQHF. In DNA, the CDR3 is TGTGCCAGCAGCTTTCGGGCGGACGGGGGCCCCCAGCATTTT.

CDR3 in DNA: TGTGCCAGCTCAACAGGGTACGAGCAGTACTTC. This encodes CASSTGYEQYF. This chain links TRBV18 with TRBJ2-7; the D gene is possibly TRBD1 (6 bases). Germline V gene lookup returns CDR1 KGHSH and CDR2 LQKENI. Trimming removed 5 bases at V and 4 bases at J, with 6 bases between. CDR3 length: 11 amino acids. The full variable domain, in which reference TRBV18 and TRBJ2-7 provide the parts outside the CDR3, is NAGVMQNPRHLVRRRGQEARLRCSPMKGHSHVYWYRQLPEEGLKFMVYLQKENIIDESGMPKERFSAEFPKEGPSILRIQQVVRGDSAAYFCASSTGYEQYFGPGTRLTVT.

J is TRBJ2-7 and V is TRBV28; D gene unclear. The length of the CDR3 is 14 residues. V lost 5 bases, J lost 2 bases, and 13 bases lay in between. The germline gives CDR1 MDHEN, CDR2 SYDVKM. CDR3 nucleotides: TGTGCCAGCAGTGCGCTGGTCGTCCCCTACGAGCAGTACTTC. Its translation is CASSALVVPYEQYF.

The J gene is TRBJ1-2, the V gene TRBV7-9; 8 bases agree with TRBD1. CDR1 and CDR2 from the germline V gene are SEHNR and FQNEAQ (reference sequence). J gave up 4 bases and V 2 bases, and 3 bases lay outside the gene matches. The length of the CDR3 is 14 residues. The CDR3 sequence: CASSLFDRGYGYTF. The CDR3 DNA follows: TGTGCCAGCAGCTTATTCGACAGGGGCTATGGCTACACCTTC. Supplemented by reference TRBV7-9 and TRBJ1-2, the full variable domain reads DTGVSQNPRHKITKRGQNVTFRCDPISEHNRLYWYRQTLGQGPEFLTYFQNEAQLEKSRLLSDRFSAERPKGSFSTLEIQRTEQGDSAMYLCASSLFDRGYGYTFGSGTRLTVV.

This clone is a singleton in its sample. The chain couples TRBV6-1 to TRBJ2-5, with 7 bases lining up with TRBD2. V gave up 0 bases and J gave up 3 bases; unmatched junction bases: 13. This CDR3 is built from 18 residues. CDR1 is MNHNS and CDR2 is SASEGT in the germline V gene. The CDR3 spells CASSEARGRLIIKETQYF. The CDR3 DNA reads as TGTGCCAGCAGTGAAGCGCGCGGGAGATTGATAATAAAAGAGACCCAGTACTTC.

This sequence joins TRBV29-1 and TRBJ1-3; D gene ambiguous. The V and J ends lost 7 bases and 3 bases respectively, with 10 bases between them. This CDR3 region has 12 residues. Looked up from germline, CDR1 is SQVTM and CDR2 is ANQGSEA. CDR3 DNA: TGCAGCGGGAGGAGAGATGGAAACACCATATATTTT. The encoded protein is CSGRRDGNTIYF.

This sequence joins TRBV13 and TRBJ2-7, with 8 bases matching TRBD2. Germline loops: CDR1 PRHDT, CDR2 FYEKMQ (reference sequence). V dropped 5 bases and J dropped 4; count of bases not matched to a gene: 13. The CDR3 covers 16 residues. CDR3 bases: TGTGCCAGCAGCAACCGACTAAGCGGGAGACCATACGAGCAGTACTTC. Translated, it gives CASSNRLSGRPYEQYF.

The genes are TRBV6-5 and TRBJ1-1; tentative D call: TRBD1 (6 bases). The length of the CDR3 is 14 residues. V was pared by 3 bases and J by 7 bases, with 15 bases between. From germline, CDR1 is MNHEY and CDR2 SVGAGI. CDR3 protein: CASSYVLGGREAFF. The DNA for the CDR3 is TGTGCCAGCAGTTATGTACTAGGGGGTCGTGAAGCTTTCTTT.

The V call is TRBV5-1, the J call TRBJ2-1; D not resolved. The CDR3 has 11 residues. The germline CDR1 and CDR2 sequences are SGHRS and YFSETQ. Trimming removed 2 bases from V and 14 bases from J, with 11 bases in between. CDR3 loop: CASSLGTMEFF. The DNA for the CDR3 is TGCGCCAGCAGCTTAGGAACTATGGAGTTCTTC.

The CDR3 sequence is CASSAGGAYSYEQYF. CDR3 nucleotide sequence: TGTGCCAGCAGCGCCGGGGGCGCCTACTCCTACGAGCAGTACTTC. The V call is TRBV9, the J call TRBJ2-7; D possibly uses TRBD1 or TRBD2 (6 bases each). Trimming left V 3 bases short and J 0 bases short, with 13 bases between. The CDR3 is 15 residues long. CDR1 and CDR2 (germline): SGDLS, YYNGEE.

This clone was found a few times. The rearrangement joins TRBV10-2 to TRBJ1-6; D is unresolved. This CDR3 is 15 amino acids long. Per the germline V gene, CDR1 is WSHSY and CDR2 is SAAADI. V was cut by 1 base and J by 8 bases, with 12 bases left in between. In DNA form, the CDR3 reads TGCGCCAGCAGTGAGTGGGCAGGTACGGATTCACCCCTCCACTTT. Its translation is CASSEWAGTDSPLHF.

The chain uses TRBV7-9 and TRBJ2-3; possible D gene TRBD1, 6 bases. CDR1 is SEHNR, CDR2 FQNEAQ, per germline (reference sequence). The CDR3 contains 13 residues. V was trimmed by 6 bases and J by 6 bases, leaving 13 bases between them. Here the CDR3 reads CASRYRVRDTQYF. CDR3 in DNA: TGTGCCAGCAGGTACAGGGTTAGGGATACGCAGTATTTT.

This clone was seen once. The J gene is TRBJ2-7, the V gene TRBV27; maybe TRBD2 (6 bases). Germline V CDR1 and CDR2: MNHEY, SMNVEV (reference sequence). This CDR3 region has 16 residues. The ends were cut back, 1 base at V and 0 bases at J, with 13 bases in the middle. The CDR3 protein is CASSLYGTRSSYEQYF. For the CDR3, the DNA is TGTGCCAGCAGTTTATACGGGACTCGGAGCTCCTACGAGCAGTACTTC.

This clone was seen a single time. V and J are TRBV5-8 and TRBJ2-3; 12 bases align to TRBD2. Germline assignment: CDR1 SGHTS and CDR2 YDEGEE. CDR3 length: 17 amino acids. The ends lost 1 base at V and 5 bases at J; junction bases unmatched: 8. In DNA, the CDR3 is TGTGCCAGCAGCTTGCCCAGACTAGCGGGAGTGGTAGATACGCAGTATTTT. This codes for CASSLPRLAGVVDTQYF. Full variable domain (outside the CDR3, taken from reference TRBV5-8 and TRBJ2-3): EAGVTQSPTHLIKTRGQQATLRCSPISGHTSVYWYQQALGLGLQFLLWYDEGEERNRGNFPPRFSGRQFPNYSSELNVNALELEDSALYLCASSLPRLAGVVDTQYFGPGTRLTVL.

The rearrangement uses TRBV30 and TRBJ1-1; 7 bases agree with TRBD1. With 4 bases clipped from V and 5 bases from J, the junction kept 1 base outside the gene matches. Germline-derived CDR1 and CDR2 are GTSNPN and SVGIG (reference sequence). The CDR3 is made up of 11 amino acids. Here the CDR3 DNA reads TGTGCCTGGAACAGGGGAACTGAAGCTTTCTTT. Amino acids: CAWNRGTEAFF. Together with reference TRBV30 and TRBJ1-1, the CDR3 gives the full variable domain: SQTIHQWPATLVQPVGSPLSLECTVEGTSNPNLYWYRQAAGRGLQLLFYSVGIGQISSEVPQNLSASRPQDRQFILSSKKLLLSDSGFYLCAWNRGTEAFFGQGTRLTVV.

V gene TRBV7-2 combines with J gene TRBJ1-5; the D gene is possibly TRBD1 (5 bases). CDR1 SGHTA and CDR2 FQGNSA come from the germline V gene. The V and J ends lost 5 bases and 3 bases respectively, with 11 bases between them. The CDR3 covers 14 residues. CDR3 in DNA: TGTGCCAGCAGCCCGGACACTCCCAATCAGCCCCAGCATTTT. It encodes CASSPDTPNQPQHF.

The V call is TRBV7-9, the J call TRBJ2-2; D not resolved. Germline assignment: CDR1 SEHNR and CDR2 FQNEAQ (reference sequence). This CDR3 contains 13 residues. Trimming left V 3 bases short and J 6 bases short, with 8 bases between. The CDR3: CASSLAVAGELFF. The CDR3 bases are TGTGCCAGCAGCTTGGCCGTTGCCGGGGAGCTGTTTTTT. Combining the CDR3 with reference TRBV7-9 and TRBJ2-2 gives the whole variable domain DTGVSQNPRHKITKRGQNVTFRCDPISEHNRLYWYRQTLGQGPEFLTYFQNEAQLEKSRLLSDRFSAERPKGSFSTLEIQRTEQGDSAMYLCASSLAVAGELFFGEGSRLTVL.

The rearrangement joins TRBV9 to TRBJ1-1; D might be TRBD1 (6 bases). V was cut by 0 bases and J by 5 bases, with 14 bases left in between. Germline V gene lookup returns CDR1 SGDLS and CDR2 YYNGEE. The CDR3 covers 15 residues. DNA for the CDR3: TGTGCCAGCAGCGTAGCCGGGCAGGGGTTGACTGAAGCTTTCTTT. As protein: CASSVAGQGLTEAFF.

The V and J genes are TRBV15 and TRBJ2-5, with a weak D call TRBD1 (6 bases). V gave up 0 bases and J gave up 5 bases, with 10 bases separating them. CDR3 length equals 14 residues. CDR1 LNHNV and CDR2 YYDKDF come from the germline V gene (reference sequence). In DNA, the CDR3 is TGTGCCACCAGCAGAGACAGGGGTGGGGAGACCCAGTACTTC. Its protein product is CATSRDRGGETQYF.

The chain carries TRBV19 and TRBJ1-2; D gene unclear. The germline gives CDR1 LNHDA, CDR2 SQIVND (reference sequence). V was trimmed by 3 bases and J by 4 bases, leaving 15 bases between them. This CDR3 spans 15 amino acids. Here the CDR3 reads CASSMVEGPGYGYTF. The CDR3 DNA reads TGTGCCAGTAGTATGGTTGAAGGGCCTGGCTATGGCTACACCTTC.